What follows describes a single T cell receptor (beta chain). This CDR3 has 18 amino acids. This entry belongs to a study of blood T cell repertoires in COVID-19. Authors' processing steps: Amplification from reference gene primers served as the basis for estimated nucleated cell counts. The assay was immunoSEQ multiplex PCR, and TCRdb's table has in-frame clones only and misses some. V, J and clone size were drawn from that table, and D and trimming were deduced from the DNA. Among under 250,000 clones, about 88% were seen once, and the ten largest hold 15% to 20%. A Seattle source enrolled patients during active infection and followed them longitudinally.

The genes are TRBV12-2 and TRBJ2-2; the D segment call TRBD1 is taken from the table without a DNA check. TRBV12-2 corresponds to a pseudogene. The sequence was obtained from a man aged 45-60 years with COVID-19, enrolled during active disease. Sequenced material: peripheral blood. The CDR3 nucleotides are TGTGCAAGTCGCCCCGGACAGGGTAACATTAATGATGCCGGGGAGCTGTTTTTT. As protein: CASRPGQGNINDAGELFF.